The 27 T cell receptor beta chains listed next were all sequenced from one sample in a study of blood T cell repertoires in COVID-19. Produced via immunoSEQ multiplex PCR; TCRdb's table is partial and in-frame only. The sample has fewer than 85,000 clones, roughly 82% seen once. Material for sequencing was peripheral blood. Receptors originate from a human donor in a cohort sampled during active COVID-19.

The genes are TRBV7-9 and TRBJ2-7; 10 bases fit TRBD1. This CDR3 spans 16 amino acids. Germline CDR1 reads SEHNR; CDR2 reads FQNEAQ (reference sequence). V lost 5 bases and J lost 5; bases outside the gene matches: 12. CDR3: CASSTFQWDRGDEQYF. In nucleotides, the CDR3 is TGTGCCAGCAGCACCTTCCAATGGGACAGGGGCGACGAGCAGTACTTC.

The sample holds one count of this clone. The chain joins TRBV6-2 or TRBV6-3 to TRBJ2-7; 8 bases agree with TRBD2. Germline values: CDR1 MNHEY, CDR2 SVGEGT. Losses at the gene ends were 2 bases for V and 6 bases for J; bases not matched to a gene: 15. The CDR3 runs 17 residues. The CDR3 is CASSYVSSGLGPAEQYF. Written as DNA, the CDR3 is TGTGCCAGCAGTTACGTTTCTTCGGGACTAGGGCCAGCCGAGCAGTACTTC.

CDR3 amino acids: CASSLLRDRGNYEQYF. The CDR3 bases are TGTGCCAGCAGCTTATTGCGGGACAGGGGAAACTACGAGCAGTACTTC. V usage is TRBV11-2 and J usage is TRBJ2-7; 10 nucleotides line up with TRBD1. The CDR3 is made up of 16 amino acids. Germline CDR1 reads SGHAT; CDR2 reads FQNNGV. J was trimmed by 3 bases and V by 2 bases; bases with no gene match: 7.

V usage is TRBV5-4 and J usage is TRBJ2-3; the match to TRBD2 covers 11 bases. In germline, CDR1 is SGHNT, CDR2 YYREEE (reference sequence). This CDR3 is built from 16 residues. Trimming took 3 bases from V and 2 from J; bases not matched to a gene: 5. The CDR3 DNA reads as TGTGCCAGCAGCTCGAGACTAGCGGGGACCACAGATACGCAGTATTTT. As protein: CASSSRLAGTTDTQYF.

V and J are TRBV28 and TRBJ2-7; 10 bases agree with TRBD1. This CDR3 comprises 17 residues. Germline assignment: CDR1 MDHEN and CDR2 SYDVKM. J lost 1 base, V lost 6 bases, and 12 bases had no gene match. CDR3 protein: CASSLPFGTGVSYEQYF. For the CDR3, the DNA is TGTGCCAGCAGCCTCCCTTTTGGGACAGGGGTGTCCTACGAGCAGTACTTC.

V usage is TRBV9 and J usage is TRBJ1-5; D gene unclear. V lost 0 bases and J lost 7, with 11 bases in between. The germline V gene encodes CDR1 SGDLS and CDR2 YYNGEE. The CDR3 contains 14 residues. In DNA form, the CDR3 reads TGTGCCAGCAGCGTAGACAGCCGAAGACAGCCCCAGCATTTT. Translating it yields CASSVDSRRQPQHF.

CDR3 residues: CASSGRDRRERGYTF. DNA of the CDR3: TGTGCCAGCAGCGGCCGGGACAGGAGAGAGCGTGGCTACACCTTC. This chain connects TRBV9 to TRBJ1-2, with 8 positions matching TRBD1. The CDR3 extends over 15 amino acids. The germline gives CDR1 SGDLS, CDR2 YYNGEE. V lost 3 bases, J lost 7 bases, and 11 bases stayed unmatched.

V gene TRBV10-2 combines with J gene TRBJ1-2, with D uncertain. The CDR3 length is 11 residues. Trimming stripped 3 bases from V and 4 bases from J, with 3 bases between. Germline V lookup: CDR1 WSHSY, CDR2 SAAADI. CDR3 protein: CASSDRYGYTF. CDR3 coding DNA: TGCGCCAGCAGTGACCGCTATGGCTACACCTTC.

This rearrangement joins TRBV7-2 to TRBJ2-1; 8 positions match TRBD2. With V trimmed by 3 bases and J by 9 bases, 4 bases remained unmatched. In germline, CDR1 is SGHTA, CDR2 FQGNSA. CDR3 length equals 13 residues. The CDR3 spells CASSFFAGGEQFF. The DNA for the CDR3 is TGTGCCAGCAGCTTCTTTGCGGGGGGTGAGCAGTTCTTC.

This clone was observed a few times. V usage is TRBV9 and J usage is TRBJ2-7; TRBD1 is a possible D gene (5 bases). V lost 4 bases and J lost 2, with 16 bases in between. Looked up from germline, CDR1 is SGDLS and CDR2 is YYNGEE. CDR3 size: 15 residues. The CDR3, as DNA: TGTGCCAGCAGCCCCCGAGACAGTTCCGCCTACGAGCAGTACTTC. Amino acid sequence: CASSPRDSSAYEQYF.

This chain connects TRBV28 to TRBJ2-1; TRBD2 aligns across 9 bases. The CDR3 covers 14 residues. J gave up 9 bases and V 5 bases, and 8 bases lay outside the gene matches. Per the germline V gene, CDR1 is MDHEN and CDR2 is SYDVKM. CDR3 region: CASSPPGLAFEQFF. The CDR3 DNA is TGTGCCAGCAGTCCCCCGGGACTAGCATTTGAGCAGTTCTTC. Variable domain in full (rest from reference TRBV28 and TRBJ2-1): DVKVTQSSRYLVKRTGEKVFLECVQDMDHENMFWYRQDPGLGLRLIYFSYDVKMKEKGDIPEGYSVSREKKERFSLILESASTNQTSMYLCASSPPGLAFEQFFGPGTRLTVL.

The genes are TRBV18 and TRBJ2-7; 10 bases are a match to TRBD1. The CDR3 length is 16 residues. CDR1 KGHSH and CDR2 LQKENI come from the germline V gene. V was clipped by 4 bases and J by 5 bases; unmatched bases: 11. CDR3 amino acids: CASSRGQGQGVHEQYF. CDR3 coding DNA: TGTGCCAGCTCACGAGGGCAAGGACAGGGGGTCCACGAGCAGTACTTC. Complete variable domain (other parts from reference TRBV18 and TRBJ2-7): NAGVMQNPRHLVRRRGQEARLRCSPMKGHSHVYWYRQLPEEGLKFMVYLQKENIIDESGMPKERFSAEFPKEGPSILRIQQVVRGDSAAYFCASSRGQGQGVHEQYFGPGTRLTVT.

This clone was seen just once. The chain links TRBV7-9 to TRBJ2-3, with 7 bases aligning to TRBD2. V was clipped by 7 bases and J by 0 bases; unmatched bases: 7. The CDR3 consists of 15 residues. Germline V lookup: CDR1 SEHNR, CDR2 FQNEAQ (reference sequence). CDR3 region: CASTTGGWSTDTQYF. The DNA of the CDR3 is TGTGCCAGCACCACCGGGGGGTGGAGCACAGATACGCAGTATTTT.

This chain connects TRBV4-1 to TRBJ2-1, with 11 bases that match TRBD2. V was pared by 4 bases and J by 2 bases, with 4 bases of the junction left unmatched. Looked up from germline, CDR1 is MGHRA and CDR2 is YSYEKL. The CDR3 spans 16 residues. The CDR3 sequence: CASSPRLAGTYNEQFF. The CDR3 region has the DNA TGCGCCAGCAGCCCCCGACTAGCGGGGACCTACAATGAGCAGTTCTTC.

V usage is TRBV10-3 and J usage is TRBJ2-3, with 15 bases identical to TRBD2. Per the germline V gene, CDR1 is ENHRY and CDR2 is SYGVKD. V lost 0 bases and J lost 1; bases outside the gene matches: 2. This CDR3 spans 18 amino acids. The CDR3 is CAISESGLAGGGTDTQYF. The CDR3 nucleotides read TGTGCCATCAGTGAGTCTGGACTAGCGGGGGGGGGCACAGATACGCAGTATTTT.

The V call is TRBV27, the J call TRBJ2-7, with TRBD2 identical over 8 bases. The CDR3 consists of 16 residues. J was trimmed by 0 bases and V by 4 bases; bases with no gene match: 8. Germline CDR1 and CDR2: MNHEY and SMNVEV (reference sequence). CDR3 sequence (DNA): TGTGCCAGCAGTTCGTTGGGCGGGGGGAGCTCCTACGAGCAGTACTTC. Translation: CASSSLGGGSSYEQYF.

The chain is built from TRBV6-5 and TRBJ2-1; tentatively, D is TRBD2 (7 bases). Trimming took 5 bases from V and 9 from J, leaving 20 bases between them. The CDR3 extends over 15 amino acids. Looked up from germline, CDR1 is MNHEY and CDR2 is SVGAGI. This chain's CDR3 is CASSHLGGRGSEQFF. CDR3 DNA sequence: TGTGCCAGCAGTCACCTCGGGGGGCGGGGGAGTGAGCAGTTCTTC.

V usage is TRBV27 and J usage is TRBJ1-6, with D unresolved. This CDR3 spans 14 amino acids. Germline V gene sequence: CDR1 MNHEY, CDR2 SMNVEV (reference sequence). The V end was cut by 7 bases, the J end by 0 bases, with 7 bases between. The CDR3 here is CASTGSSYNSPLHF. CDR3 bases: TGTGCCAGCACCGGGAGCTCCTATAATTCACCCCTCCACTTT.

CDR3 residues: CATGLAVGAQYF. CDR3 nucleotides: TGTGCCACCGGACTAGCGGTTGGGGCCCAGTACTTC. The chain carries TRBV12-3 or TRBV12-4 and TRBJ2-5, with 10 bases aligning to TRBD2. V was pared by 10 bases and J by 9 bases, with 8 bases of the junction left unmatched. This CDR3 has 12 amino acids.

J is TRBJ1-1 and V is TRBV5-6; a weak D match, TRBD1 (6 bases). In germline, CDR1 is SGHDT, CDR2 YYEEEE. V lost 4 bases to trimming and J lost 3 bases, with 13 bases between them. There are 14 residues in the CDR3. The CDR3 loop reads CASSLRGWDTEAFF. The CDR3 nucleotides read TGTGCCAGCAGCCTCAGGGGTTGGGACACTGAAGCTTTCTTT.

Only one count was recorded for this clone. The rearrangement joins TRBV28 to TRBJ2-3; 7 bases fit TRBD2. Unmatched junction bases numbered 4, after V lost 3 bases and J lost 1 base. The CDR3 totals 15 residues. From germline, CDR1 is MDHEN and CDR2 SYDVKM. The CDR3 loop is CASSFGGVGTDTQYF. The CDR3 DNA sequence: TGTGCCAGCAGTTTTGGGGGGGTGGGCACAGATACGCAGTATTTT.

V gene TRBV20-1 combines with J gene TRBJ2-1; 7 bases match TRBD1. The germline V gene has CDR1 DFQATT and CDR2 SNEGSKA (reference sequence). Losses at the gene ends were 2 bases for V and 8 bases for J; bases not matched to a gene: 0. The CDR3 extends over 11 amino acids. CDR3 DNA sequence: TGCAGTGCTAGAAGGGGGCATGAGCAGTTCTTC. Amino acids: CSARRGHEQFF.

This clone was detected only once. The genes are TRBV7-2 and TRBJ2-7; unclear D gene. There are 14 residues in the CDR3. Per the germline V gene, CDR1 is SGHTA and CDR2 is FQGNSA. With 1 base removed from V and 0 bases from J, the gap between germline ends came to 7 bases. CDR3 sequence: CASSLGRNSYEQYF. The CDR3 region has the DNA TGTGCCAGCAGCTTAGGGCGGAACTCCTACGAGCAGTACTTC.

DNA for the CDR3: TGTGCCAGCAGCCAGCAGGGTATTCGGAATGGCTACACCTTC. This codes for CASSQQGIRNGYTF. V gene TRBV7-2 combines with J gene TRBJ1-2; maybe TRBD1 (5 bases). Per the germline V gene, CDR1 is SGHTA and CDR2 is FQGNSA. This CDR3 contains 14 residues. V shed 5 bases and J shed 6 bases, with 16 bases lying between them.

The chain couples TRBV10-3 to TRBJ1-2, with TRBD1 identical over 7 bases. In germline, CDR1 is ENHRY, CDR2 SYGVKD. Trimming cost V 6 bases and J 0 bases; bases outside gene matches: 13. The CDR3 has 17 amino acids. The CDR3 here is CAIREGAYFLSNYGYTF. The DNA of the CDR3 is TGTGCCATCAGGGAGGGGGCCTATTTTCTCTCTAACTATGGCTACACCTTC.

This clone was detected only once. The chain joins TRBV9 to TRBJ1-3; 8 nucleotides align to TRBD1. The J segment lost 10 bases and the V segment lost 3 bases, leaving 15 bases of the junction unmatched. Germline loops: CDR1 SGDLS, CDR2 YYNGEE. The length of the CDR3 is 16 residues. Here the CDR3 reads CASSDGTGPSERTIYF. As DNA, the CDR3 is TGTGCCAGCAGCGACGGGACAGGTCCTTCGGAAAGGACCATATATTTT.

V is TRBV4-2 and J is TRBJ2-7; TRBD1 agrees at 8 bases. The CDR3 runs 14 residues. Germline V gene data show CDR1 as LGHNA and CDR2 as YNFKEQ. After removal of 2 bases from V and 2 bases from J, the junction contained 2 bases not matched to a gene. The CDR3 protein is CASSQPTGAYEQYF. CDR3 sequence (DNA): TGTGCCAGCAGCCAACCGACAGGGGCCTACGAGCAGTACTTC.